This T cell receptor (beta chain) was identified during a study of shared clonotypes between healthy human individuals. The overall study: Per-donor plates numbered three CD4 naive, three CD4 memory, two CD8 naive and one CD8 memory.

This table comes from immunoSEQ multiplex PCR, and its TCRdb copy is limited to in-frame clones, with some not included. The sample includes about 2.3 million clones, about 92% of them seen just once. V lost 7 bases, J lost 6 bases, and 16 bases lay in between. Germline CDR1 MNHNS, CDR2 SASEGT. The CDR3 is made up of 15 amino acids. Sample: naive CD4+ T cells from PBMCs. Sample subset: CD45RA+ positively selected. This chain connects TRBV6-1 to TRBJ1-6; D is ambiguous. The TCR sequence derives from a young man in good health. Some clones in this sample may be carry-over from other donors' samples. CDR3 in DNA: TGTGCCAGCACTCGACGGTGGCAGAGTAATTCACCCCTCCACTTT. It is translated as CASTRRWQSNSPLHF.